This section outlines one TCR beta chain sequence together with its context. These data come from a study of blood T cells in healthy people across ages. Deletions cut 1 base from V and 6 bases from J, with 17 bases between. Per the germline V gene, CDR1 is SGHNT and CDR2 is YENEEA. The CDR3 is 16 amino acids. Russia was home to the donors, healthy Caucasian individuals aged roughly 6 to 90. Next came a second PCR, run for about 6 to 12 cycles, which used a sample-barcoded 5' primer along with a J-beta primer mix. Every molecule of cDNA carried a tag from a template-switch adaptor with 12 random nucleotides. Every sample gave at least 2.5 million paired-end reads containing CDR3. TCRdb ran MiXCR on the 5' RACE reads and lists one entry per CDR3 protein. The data contain about 1.5 million distinct CDR3 sequences, about 43% of them seen just once; the ten biggest clones take up 7% to 9.5%.

The sequence was collected from a young woman in good health. The V call is TRBV11-3, the J call TRBJ2-3; D might be TRBD2 (6 bases). The source material was blood. CDR3 amino acids: CASSLGVSGSPDTQYF. The DNA of the CDR3 is TGTGCCAGCAGCTTAGGCGTTAGCGGTAGCCCGGATACGCAGTATTTT.